What follows are 9 T cell receptor beta chains derived from one specimen sequenced in a study of blood T cells in healthy people across ages. Then a second PCR, running about 6 to 11 cycles, was carried out with a sample-barcoded 5' primer and a J-beta primer mix. A single record per CDR3 protein comes from TCRdb applying MiXCR to the 5' RACE reads. The sample consists of hundreds of thousands of distinct CDR3 sequences, more than 25% of them appearing once. The specimen was blood. The receptors stem from a woman older than 75 in good health.

This chain joins TRBV6-5 and TRBJ2-5; TRBD2 aligns across 8 bases. The CDR3 runs 14 residues. V was pared by 6 bases and J by 11 bases, with 14 bases of the junction left unmatched. Germline V gene sequence: CDR1 MNHEY, CDR2 SVGAGI. DNA of the CDR3: TGTGCCAGCAGGGGTAGCGGGGATTTTAATGAGCAGTACTTC. It specifies CASRGSGDFNEQYF.

This clonotype was seen at least ten times. The chain carries TRBV5-1 and TRBJ2-6; D remains unclear. This CDR3 spans 16 amino acids. Trimming pared 7 bases from V and 0 bases from J, leaving 14 bases between. Germline-derived CDR1 and CDR2 are SGHRS and YFSETQ. This CDR3 reads CASGRTASSGANVLTF. The DNA for the CDR3 is TGCGCCAGCGGACGGACGGCAAGCTCTGGGGCCAACGTCCTGACTTTC.

With regard to this clonotype: Since a much larger clone is just one base distant, this may be a read error. The J gene is TRBJ1-2, the V gene TRBV7-9; TRBD1 might be the D (5 bases). Germline values: CDR1 SEHNR, CDR2 FQNEAQ (reference sequence). This CDR3 has 13 amino acids. The germline V and J ends were trimmed by 1 base and 7 bases, with 10 bases remaining between them. CDR3 nucleotide sequence: TGTGCCAGCAGCTTAGGGTGGGGCATTGGCTACACCTTC. This codes for CASSLGWGIGYTF.

This clonotype has a count of ten or more. The J gene is TRBJ2-1, the V gene TRBV7-9; 8 bases match TRBD2. The CDR3 covers 16 residues. J lost 7 bases, V lost 5 bases, and 13 bases had no gene match. Germline V gene data show CDR1 as SEHNR and CDR2 as FQNEAQ (reference sequence). The CDR3: CASSQFSGGSGNEQFF. The CDR3 nucleotides read TGTGCCAGCAGCCAATTCTCGGGGGGGTCTGGAAATGAGCAGTTCTTC.

With respect to this clonotype: A clone one base away is much larger, so this may be a read error. No conserved phenylalanine or tryptophan is present at the end of the CDR3, so a read error is the likely explanation. The chain recombines TRBV7-9 with TRBJ1-6, with 9 bases identical to TRBD1. The CDR3 consists of 13 residues. The trim removed 8 bases at V and 8 bases at J, leaving 4 bases unmatched. Germline V gene sequence: CDR1 SEHNR, CDR2 FQNEAQ (reference sequence). The CDR3: CASAGTGHSPLHV. CDR3 in DNA: TGTGCCAGCGCGGGGACAGGGCATTCACCCCTCCACGTT.

Remarks on this clonotype: A clone one base away is much larger, so this may be a read error. This rearrangement joins TRBV11-2 to TRBJ2-5; D possibly matches TRBD1 or TRBD2 (5 bases each). The CDR3 runs to 14 residues. Looked up from germline, CDR1 is SGHAT and CDR2 is FQNNGV. The CDR3 nucleotides read TGTGCCAGCAGCCCCACCAGGGACCAAGAGACCCGGTACTTC. Translation gives CASSPTRDQETRYF.

Only a few counts were recorded for this clonotype. The junction and the germline gene differ at one end; a read error may be behind it. The chain carries TRBV7-6 and TRBJ1-1, with D hard to call. The germline V gene encodes CDR1 SGHVS and CDR2 FNYEAQ. The CDR3 length is 14 residues. The CDR3 DNA reads TGTGCCAGCAGCTTAGACGAGATTGACACTGAGGCTTTCTTT. Its protein product is CASSLDEIDTEAFF.

The chain uses TRBV14 and TRBJ2-1; the match to TRBD2 covers 10 bases. This CDR3 contains 16 residues. The V segment lost 4 bases and the J segment 9 bases; nucleotides outside the gene matches: 12. The germline V gene encodes CDR1 SGHDN and CDR2 FVKESK. The CDR3 nucleotides are TGTGCCAGCAGCCTGCTACCAGCGGGGGGGCTTACTGAGCAGTTCTTC. Amino acid sequence: CASSLLPAGGLTEQFF.

This clonotype was detected only a few times. V gene TRBV27 combines with J gene TRBJ2-3; 8 bases are shared with TRBD1. V lost 0 bases to trimming and J lost 4 bases; unmatched junction nucleotides: 0. The CDR3 is 14 residues long. Germline V gene lookup returns CDR1 MNHEY and CDR2 SMNVEV (reference sequence). CDR3 sequence reads: CASSLSDRADTQYF. CDR3 sequence (DNA): TGTGCCAGCAGTTTATCGGACAGGGCAGATACGCAGTATTTT.